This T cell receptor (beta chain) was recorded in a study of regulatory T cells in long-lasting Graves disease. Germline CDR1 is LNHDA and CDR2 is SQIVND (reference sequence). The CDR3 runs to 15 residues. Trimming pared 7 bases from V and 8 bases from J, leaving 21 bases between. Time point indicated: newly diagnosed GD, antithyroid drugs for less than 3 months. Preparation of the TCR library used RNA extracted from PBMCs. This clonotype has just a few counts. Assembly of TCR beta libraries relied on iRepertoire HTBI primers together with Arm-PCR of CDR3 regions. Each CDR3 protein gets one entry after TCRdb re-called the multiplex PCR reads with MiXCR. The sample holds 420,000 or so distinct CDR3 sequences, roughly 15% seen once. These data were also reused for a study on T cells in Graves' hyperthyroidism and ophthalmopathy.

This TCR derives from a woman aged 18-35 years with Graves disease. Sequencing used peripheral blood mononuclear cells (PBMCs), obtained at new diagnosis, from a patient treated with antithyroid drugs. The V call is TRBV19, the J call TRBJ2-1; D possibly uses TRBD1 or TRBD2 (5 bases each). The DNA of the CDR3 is TGTGCCAGTAAGACTCAGGAGCGGACACCTCATGAGCAGTTCTTC. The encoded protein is CASKTQERTPHEQFF.